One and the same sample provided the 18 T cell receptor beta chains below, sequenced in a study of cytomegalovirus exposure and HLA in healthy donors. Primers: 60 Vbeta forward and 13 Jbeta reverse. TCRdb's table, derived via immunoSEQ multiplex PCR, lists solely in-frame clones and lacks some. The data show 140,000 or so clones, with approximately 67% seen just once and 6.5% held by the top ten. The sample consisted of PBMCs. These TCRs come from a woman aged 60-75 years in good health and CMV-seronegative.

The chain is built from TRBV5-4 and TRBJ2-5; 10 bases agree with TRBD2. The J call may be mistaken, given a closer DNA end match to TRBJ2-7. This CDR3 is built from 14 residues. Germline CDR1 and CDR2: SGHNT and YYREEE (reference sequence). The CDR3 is CASRVAGGPYEQYF. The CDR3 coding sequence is TGTGCCAGCAGAGTAGCGGGAGGACCCTACGAGCAGTACTTC.

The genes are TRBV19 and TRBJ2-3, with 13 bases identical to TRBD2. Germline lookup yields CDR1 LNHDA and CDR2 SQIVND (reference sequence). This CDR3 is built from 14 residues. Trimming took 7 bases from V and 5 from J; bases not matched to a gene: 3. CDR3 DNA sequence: TGTGCCAGTAAACTAGCGGGAGGGGTAGATACGCAGTATTTT. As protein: CASKLAGGVDTQYF.

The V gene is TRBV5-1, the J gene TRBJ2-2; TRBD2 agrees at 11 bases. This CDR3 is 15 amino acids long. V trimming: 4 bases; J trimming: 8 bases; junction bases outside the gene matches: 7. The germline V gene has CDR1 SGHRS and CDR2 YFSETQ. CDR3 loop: CASSRRLAGTGELFF. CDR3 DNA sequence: TGCGCCAGCAGCCGGCGACTAGCGGGGACAGGGGAGCTGTTTTTT.

The CDR3 protein is CAISSGQGFADTQYF. The CDR3 region has the DNA TGTGCCATCAGCTCCGGACAGGGGTTTGCAGATACGCAGTATTTT. The chain combines TRBV10-3 with TRBJ2-3, with 9 bases fitting TRBD1. The CDR3 is made up of 15 amino acids. Germline CDR1 reads ENHRY; CDR2 reads SYGVKD. Trimming at V came to 6 bases and at J to 4 bases, leaving 8 bases not matched to a gene.

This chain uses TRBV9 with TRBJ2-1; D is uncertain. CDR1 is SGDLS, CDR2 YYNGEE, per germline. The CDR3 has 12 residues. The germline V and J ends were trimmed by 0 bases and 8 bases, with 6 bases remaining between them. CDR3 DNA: TGTGCCAGCAGCGTAGATCACTATGAGCAGTTCTTC. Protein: CASSVDHYEQFF.

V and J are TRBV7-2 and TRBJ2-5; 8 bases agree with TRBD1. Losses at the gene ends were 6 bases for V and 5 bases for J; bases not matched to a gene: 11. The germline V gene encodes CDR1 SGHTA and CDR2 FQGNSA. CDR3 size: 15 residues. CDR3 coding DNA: TGTGCCAGCAGTAGTGACAGGGGATGGGGGGAGACCCAGTACTTC. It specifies CASSSDRGWGETQYF.

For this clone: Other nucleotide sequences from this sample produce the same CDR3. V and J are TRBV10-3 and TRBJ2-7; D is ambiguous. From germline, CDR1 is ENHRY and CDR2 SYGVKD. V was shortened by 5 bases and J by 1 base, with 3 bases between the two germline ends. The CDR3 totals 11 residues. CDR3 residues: CAISTSYEQYF. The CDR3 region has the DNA TGTGCCATCAGTACTTCCTACGAGCAGTACTTC.

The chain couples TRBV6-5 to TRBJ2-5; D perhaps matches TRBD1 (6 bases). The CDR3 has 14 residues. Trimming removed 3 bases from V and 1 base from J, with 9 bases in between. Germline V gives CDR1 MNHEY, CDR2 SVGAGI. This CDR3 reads CASSYLTGQETQYF. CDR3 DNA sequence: TGTGCCAGCAGTTATTTGACAGGCCAAGAGACCCAGTACTTC.

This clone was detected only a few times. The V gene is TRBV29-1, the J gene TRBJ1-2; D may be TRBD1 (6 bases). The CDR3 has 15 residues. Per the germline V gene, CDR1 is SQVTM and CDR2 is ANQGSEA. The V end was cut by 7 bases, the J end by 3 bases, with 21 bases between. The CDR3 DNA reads TGCAGCGCGGCTGCCCCACAGGGTTTTCACTATGGCTACACCTTC. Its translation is CSAAAPQGFHYGYTF.

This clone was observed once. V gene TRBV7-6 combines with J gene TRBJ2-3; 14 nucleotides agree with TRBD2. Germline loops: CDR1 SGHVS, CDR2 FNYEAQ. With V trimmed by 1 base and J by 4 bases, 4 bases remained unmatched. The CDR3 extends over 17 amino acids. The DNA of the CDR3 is TGTGCCAGCAGCTTAGGGCGACTAGCGGGGGGGCCAGATACGCAGTATTTT. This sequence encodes CASSLGRLAGGPDTQYF.

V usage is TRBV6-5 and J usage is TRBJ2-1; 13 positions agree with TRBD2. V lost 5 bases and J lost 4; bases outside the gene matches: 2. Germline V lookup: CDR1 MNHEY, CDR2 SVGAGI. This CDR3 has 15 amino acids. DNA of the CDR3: TGTGCCAGCAGTCGGACTAGCGGGAGTTACAATGAGCAGTTCTTC. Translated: CASSRTSGSYNEQFF.

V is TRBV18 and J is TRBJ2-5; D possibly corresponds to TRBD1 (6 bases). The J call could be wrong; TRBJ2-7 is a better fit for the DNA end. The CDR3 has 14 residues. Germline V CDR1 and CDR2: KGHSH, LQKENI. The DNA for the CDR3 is TGTGCCAGCTCACCAATACAGGGTAGCAACGAGCAGTACTTC. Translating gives CASSPIQGSNEQYF.

The CDR3 coding sequence is TGTGCCAGCAGCGTAGTAAGCGGACCGCCCGGGGAGCTGTTTTTT. The encoded protein is CASSVVSGPPGELFF. V gene TRBV9 combines with J gene TRBJ2-2, with D possibly TRBD2 on 5 matching bases. This CDR3 has 15 amino acids. CDR1 is SGDLS, CDR2 YYNGEE, per germline. V lost 0 bases and J lost 6, with 12 bases in between.

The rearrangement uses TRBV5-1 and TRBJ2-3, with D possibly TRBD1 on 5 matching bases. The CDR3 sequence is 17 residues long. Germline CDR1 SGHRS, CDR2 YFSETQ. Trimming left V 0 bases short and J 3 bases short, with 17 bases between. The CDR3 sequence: CASSLALVRVGTDTQYF. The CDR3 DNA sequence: TGCGCCAGCAGCTTGGCCTTGGTCAGGGTGGGGACAGATACGCAGTATTTT.

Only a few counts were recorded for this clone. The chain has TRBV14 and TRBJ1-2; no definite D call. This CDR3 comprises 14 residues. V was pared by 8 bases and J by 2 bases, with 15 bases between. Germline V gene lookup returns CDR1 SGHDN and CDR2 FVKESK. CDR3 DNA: TGTGCCAGCGCTCCCCTGGGGAGAAACTATGGCTACACCTTC. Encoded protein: CASAPLGRNYGYTF.

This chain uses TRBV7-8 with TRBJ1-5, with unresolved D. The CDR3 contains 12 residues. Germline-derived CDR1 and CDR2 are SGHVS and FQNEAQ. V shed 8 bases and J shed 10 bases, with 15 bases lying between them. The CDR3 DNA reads TGTGCCAGCGCTAAGATCGGAGAACCCCAGCATTTT. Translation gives CASAKIGEPQHF.

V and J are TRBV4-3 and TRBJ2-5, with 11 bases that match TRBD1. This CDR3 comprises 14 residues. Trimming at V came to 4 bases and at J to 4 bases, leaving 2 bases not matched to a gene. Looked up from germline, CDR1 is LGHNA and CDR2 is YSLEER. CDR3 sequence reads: CASSPGTGGETQYF. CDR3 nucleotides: TGCGCCAGCAGCCCCGGGACAGGGGGAGAGACCCAGTACTTC.

The CDR3: CASGGQTNTEAFF. The CDR3, as DNA: TGTGCCAGCGGCGGACAGACGAACACTGAAGCTTTCTTT. The chain recombines TRBV5-4 with TRBJ1-1, with D possibly being TRBD1 (6 bases). This CDR3 is 13 amino acids long. The germline gives CDR1 SGHNT, CDR2 YYREEE (reference sequence). V dropped 7 bases and J dropped 1 base, with 11 bases sitting between them.